These 19 T cell receptor beta chains came from one sample sequenced in a study of cytomegalovirus exposure and HLA in healthy donors. Both 60 Vbeta primers and 13 Jbeta primers went into the PCR. Here immunoSEQ multiplex PCR was the method, and the copy in TCRdb shows in-frame clones only, minus some. The sample includes under 200,000 clones, more than 65% of them seen just once. The sequencing input was PBMCs. The source is a woman between 50 and 59 years old in good health and CMV-seronegative.

The rearrangement uses TRBV20-1 and TRBJ1-2, with D unresolved. Trimming stripped 6 bases from V and 12 bases from J, with 14 bases between. The CDR3 runs 10 residues. Germline lookup yields CDR1 DFQATT and CDR2 SNEGSKA (reference sequence). The CDR3 nucleotides are TGCAGTGCGGCTCAAGGGAGGGACACCTTC. Residues: CSAAQGRDTF.

V gene TRBV6-5 combines with J gene TRBJ1-4; 10 nucleotides align to TRBD1. This CDR3 is built from 15 residues. CDR1 and CDR2 from the germline V gene are MNHEY and SVGAGI. V shed 5 bases, J shed 8 bases, and the junction held 8 bases outside the gene matches. CDR3 coding DNA: TGTGCCAGCAGTGTTTCAGGGACAGGGGCGGAAAAACTGTTTTTT. Translation: CASSVSGTGAEKLFF.

This chain connects TRBV5-1 to TRBJ2-3; 7 bases are shared with TRBD1. Per the germline V gene, CDR1 is SGHRS and CDR2 is YFSETQ. This CDR3 comprises 16 residues. V was pared by 4 bases and J by 3 bases, with 11 bases of the junction left unmatched. The CDR3 DNA follows: TGCGCCAGCAGCCTGCTGGGGCAGGGGGTAACAGATACGCAGTATTTT. Its translation: CASSLLGQGVTDTQYF.

CDR3 bases: TGTGCCAGCAGTGAATACCCGACAGCGACTGGAAACACCATATATTTT. This encodes CASSEYPTATGNTIYF. The chain is built from TRBV6-1 and TRBJ1-3; a possible D gene is TRBD1 (5 bases). Germline loops: CDR1 MNHNS, CDR2 SASEGT. V was cut by 2 bases and J by 2 bases, with 13 bases left in between. The CDR3 consists of 16 residues.

The J gene is TRBJ2-7, the V gene TRBV10-2; TRBD2 might be the D (5 bases). V lost 4 bases and J 0 bases, leaving 13 bases between the germline ends. Germline values: CDR1 WSHSY, CDR2 SAAADI. This CDR3 is 15 amino acids long. The CDR3 loop reads CASSVNAGRSYEQYF. The CDR3 DNA reads TGCGCCAGCAGTGTGAATGCGGGCCGCTCCTACGAGCAGTACTTC.

The rearrangement uses TRBV4-1 and TRBJ2-7, with 11 bases matching TRBD2. Trimming at V came to 4 bases and at J to 5 bases, leaving 7 bases not matched to a gene. This CDR3 has 15 amino acids. Germline values: CDR1 MGHRA, CDR2 YSYEKL. CDR3 sequence reads: CASSRRTSGSDEQYF. CDR3 nucleotides: TGCGCCAGCAGCCGCCGGACTAGCGGGTCCGACGAGCAGTACTTC.

The chain uses TRBV7-9 and TRBJ2-7; 8 bases map to TRBD1. CDR1 SEHNR and CDR2 FQNEAQ come from the germline V gene (reference sequence). Trimming removed 5 bases from V and 11 bases from J; junction bases left unmatched: 8. The length of the CDR3 is 12 residues. Here the CDR3 reads CASSAGQVKEYF. The CDR3 coding sequence is TGTGCCAGCAGCGCGGGACAGGTGAAGGAGTACTTC.

This sequence joins TRBV27 and TRBJ2-1; TRBD2 agrees at 8 bases. The CDR3 extends over 13 amino acids. Germline V gene data show CDR1 as MNHEY and CDR2 as SMNVEV (reference sequence). V was clipped by 6 bases and J by 9 bases; unmatched bases: 7. The CDR3 region is CASRAGGSIEQFF. The CDR3 DNA sequence: TGTGCCAGCAGGGCGGGAGGTAGCATTGAGCAGTTCTTC.

This clone was seen just once. This sequence joins TRBV19 and TRBJ2-3; D is unresolved. CDR3 size: 15 residues. V was trimmed by 3 bases and J by 0 bases, leaving 10 bases between them. CDR1 is LNHDA and CDR2 is SQIVND in the germline V gene (reference sequence). The CDR3 DNA follows: TGTGCCAGTAGTATGGAGAGGTCGAGCACAGATACGCAGTATTTT. Translating gives CASSMERSSTDTQYF.

V is TRBV6-4 and J is TRBJ1-2, with TRBD1 matching over 8 bases. The germline gives CDR1 MRHNA, CDR2 SNTAGT. CDR3 length equals 13 residues. The V and J ends lost 4 bases and 7 bases, in that order; junction bases with no gene match: 5. The CDR3 spells CASSAGGAVGYTF. In DNA form, the CDR3 reads TGTGCCAGCAGTGCAGGGGGCGCGGTTGGCTACACCTTC.

This chain connects TRBV6-4 to TRBJ2-1, with D possibly TRBD1 on 5 matching bases. Germline CDR1 MRHNA, CDR2 SNTAGT. The CDR3 sequence is 13 residues long. The V end was cut by 3 bases, the J end by 10 bases, with 13 bases between. This CDR3 is CASSEGRATEQFF. The CDR3 nucleotides read TGTGCCAGCAGTGAAGGCAGGGCTACGGAGCAGTTCTTC.

The chain is built from TRBV18 and TRBJ1-3, with a possible D match to TRBD1 (6 bases). CDR1 KGHSH and CDR2 LQKENI come from the germline V gene. Deletions cut 1 base from V and 6 bases from J, with 10 bases between. There are 14 residues in the CDR3. CDR3: CASSPQGGENTIYF. CDR3 coding DNA: TGTGCCAGCTCACCACAAGGGGGAGAAAACACCATATATTTT.

This clone showed up just a few times. The gene calls are TRBV2 and TRBJ2-1; 9 nucleotides agree with TRBD1. The germline V gene has CDR1 SNHLY and CDR2 FYNNEI. This CDR3 contains 14 residues. V gave up 6 bases and J gave up 9 bases; unmatched junction bases: 9. The CDR3 DNA sequence: TGTGCCAGCAGGTTTACAGGGGGCTCGAGTGAGCAGTTCTTC. Protein product: CASRFTGGSSEQFF.

A remark on this clone: Other DNA sequences in the same sample also yield this CDR3. The gene calls are TRBV2 and TRBJ2-7, with D possibly being TRBD1 (6 bases). Looked up from germline, CDR1 is SNHLY and CDR2 is FYNNEI. The CDR3 spans 14 residues. Trimming cost V 7 bases and J 8 bases, with 21 bases left between them. CDR3 sequence reads: CASIEGTGLVKQYF. Here the CDR3 DNA reads TGTGCCAGCATCGAAGGAACAGGGTTGGTCAAGCAGTACTTC. Complete variable domain (other parts from reference TRBV2 and TRBJ2-7): EPEVTQTPSHQVTQMGQEVILRCVPISNHLYFYWYRQILGQKVEFLVSFYNNEISEKSEIFDDQFSVERPDGSNFTLKIRSTKLEDSAMYFCASIEGTGLVKQYFGPGTRLTVT.

The chain recombines TRBV18 with TRBJ2-2, with 9 bases that match TRBD2. V shed 5 bases, J shed 0 bases, and the junction held 4 bases outside the gene matches. The CDR3 is 16 amino acids. CDR1 KGHSH and CDR2 LQKENI come from the germline V gene. The CDR3 DNA follows: TGTGCCAGCTCAGAAGCGGGAGGCACGAACACCGGGGAGCTGTTTTTT. Its translation is CASSEAGGTNTGELFF.

The chain carries TRBV4-3 and TRBJ1-3; tentatively, D is TRBD1 (6 bases). The V end was cut by 4 bases, the J end by 6 bases, with 10 bases between. The CDR3 runs 13 residues. Germline loops: CDR1 LGHNA, CDR2 YSLEER. The CDR3 DNA follows: TGCGCCAGCAGCCCGGGACAAACAAACACCATATATTTT. Residues: CASSPGQTNTIYF.

The chain is built from TRBV4-1 and TRBJ2-5; 12 positions agree with TRBD2. In germline, CDR1 is MGHRA, CDR2 YSYEKL. J was trimmed by 4 bases and V by 1 base; bases with no gene match: 7. This CDR3 contains 17 residues. The CDR3 DNA is TGCGCCAGCAGCCAAGGACTAGCGGGGGTAAGCGGAGAGACCCAGTACTTC. It encodes CASSQGLAGVSGETQYF.

A few counts support this clone. This chain uses TRBV5-6 with TRBJ2-4; possible D gene TRBD2, 5 bases. Germline values: CDR1 SGHDT, CDR2 YYEEEE. CDR3 length: 16 residues. Between the trimmed V and J ends, which lost 5 bases and 0 bases, there was a span of 15 bases. Written as DNA, the CDR3 is TGTGCCAGCAGTTTCGGGTCGGGAATAGCCAAAAACATTCAGTACTTC. This codes for CASSFGSGIAKNIQYF.

This clone was counted a few times. J is TRBJ2-1 and V is TRBV28, with TRBD1 as a possible D gene (6 bases). Trimming shortened V by 5 bases and J by 6 bases, and 11 bases separated the two germline ends. Germline values: CDR1 MDHEN, CDR2 SYDVKM. The length of the CDR3 is 13 residues. CDR3 sequence (DNA): TGTGCCAGCAGTGCCAGGGGCCTCAATGAGCAGTTCTTC. Amino acids: CASSARGLNEQFF.